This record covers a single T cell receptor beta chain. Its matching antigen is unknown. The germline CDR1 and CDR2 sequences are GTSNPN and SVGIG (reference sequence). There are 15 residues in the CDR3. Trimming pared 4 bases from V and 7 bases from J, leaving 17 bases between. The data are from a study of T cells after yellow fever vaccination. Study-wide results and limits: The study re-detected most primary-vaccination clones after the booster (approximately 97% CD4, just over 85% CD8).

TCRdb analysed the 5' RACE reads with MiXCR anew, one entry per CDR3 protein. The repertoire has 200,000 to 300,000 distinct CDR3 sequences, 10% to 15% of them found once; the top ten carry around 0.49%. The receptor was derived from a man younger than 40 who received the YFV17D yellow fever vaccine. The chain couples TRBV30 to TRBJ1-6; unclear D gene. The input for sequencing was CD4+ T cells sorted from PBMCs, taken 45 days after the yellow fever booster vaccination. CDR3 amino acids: CAWTYATSTNSPLHF. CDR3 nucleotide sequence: TGTGCCTGGACCTATGCCACGTCTACGAATTCACCCCTCCACTTT.